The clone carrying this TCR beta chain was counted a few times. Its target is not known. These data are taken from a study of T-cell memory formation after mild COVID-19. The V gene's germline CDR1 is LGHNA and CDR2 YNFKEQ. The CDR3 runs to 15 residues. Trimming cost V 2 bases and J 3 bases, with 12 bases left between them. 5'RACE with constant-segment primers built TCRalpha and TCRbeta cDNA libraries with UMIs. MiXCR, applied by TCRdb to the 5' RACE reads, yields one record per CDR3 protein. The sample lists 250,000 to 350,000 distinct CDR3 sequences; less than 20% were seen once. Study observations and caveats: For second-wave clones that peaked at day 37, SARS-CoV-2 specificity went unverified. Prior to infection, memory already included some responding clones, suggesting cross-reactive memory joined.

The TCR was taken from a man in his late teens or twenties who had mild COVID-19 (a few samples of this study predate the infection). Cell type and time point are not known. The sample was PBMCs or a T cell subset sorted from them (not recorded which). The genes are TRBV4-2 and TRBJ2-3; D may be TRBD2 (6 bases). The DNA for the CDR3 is TGTGCCAGCAGCCAACCCCGGGACTCGACAGATACGCAGTATTTT. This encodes CASSQPRDSTDTQYF.